Below, 29 T cell receptor beta chains from the same sample are listed, as sequenced in a study of T cell responses to AZD1222 COVID-19 vaccine. Using immunoSEQ multiplex PCR, the repertoire was profiled, and TCRdb retains in-frame clones only, with some absent. The repertoire holds about 130,000 clones, about nine tenths seen once, with 6.9% in the top ten. The sequencing here drew on peripheral blood, taken on day 0 of AZD1222 vaccination. The source of these receptors is an adult in good health.

V gene TRBV9 combines with J gene TRBJ2-2, with 7 bases that match TRBD1. CDR1 is SGDLS, CDR2 YYNGEE, per germline. V lost 3 bases and J lost 0; bases outside the gene matches: 2. The CDR3 contains 15 residues. The CDR3 here is CASSGGTANTGELFF. Here the CDR3 DNA reads TGTGCCAGCAGCGGGGGGACAGCGAACACCGGGGAGCTGTTTTTT. Using reference TRBV9 and TRBJ2-2 for the parts outside the CDR3, the full variable domain is DSGVTQTPKHLITATGQRVTLRCSPRSGDLSVYWYQQSLDQGLQFLIQYYNGEERAKGNILERFSAQQFPDLHSELNLSSLELGDSALYFCASSGGTANTGELFFGEGSRLTVL.

The rearrangement links TRBV29-1 to TRBJ2-3; D unclear. The CDR3 runs 13 residues. The germline V gene has CDR1 SQVTM and CDR2 ANQGSEA. V lost 5 bases to trimming and J lost 0 bases, with 9 bases between them. In DNA form, the CDR3 reads TGCAGCGTTTTTGGGGTTAGCACAGATACGCAGTATTTT. Its protein product is CSVFGVSTDTQYF.

This chain uses TRBV4-3 with TRBJ1-6; 9 bases are a match to TRBD1. CDR1 is LGHNA, CDR2 YSLEER, per germline. V was pared by 4 bases and J by 7 bases, with 11 bases of the junction left unmatched. This CDR3 spans 17 amino acids. The CDR3 reads CASSRNRGRAINSPLHF. CDR3 in DNA: TGCGCCAGCAGCCGTAACAGGGGGCGCGCGATAAATTCACCCCTCCACTTT.

The chain couples TRBV18 to TRBJ1-5; D gene unclear. Germline CDR1 KGHSH, CDR2 LQKENI. The ends were cut back, 3 bases at V and 5 bases at J, with 8 bases in the middle. CDR3 length equals 13 residues. The CDR3 region has the DNA TGTGCCAGCTCACCCAGGACTGATCAGCCCCAGCATTTT. Its protein product is CASSPRTDQPQHF.

V is TRBV5-1 and J is TRBJ1-2; no reliable D call. Per germline, CDR1 SGHRS and CDR2 YFSETQ. This CDR3 has 14 amino acids. V lost 4 bases and J lost 4, with 14 bases in between. The CDR3 is CASSPILGLYGYTF. DNA for the CDR3: TGCGCCAGCAGCCCTATATTGGGCCTCTATGGCTACACCTTC.

V gene TRBV4-3 combines with J gene TRBJ2-2; no clear D gene. V was trimmed by 0 bases and J by 5 bases, leaving 10 bases between them. The CDR3 has 15 residues. Germline V gene data show CDR1 as LGHNA and CDR2 as YSLEER. The CDR3 DNA is TGCGCCAGCAGCCAAGACGGTAGGGATACCGGGGAGCTGTTTTTT. It encodes CASSQDGRDTGELFF.

The genes are TRBV6-5 and TRBJ1-6; maybe TRBD1 (6 bases). V lost 6 bases and J 8 bases, leaving 11 bases between the germline ends. Germline CDR1 MNHEY, CDR2 SVGAGI. CDR3 size: 13 residues. CDR3 DNA sequence: TGTGCCAGCAGGACAGGATACGATTCACCCCTCCACTTT. Translation gives CASRTGYDSPLHF.

The rearrangement links TRBV5-1 to TRBJ1-6; D gene ambiguous. The CDR3 extends over 13 amino acids. V was shortened by 1 base and J by 7 bases, with 6 bases between the two germline ends. CDR1 SGHRS and CDR2 YFSETQ come from the germline V gene. This chain's CDR3 is CASSLFVNSPLHF. DNA of the CDR3: TGCGCCAGCAGCTTGTTTGTGAATTCACCCCTCCACTTT.

The chain recombines TRBV4-3 with TRBJ1-1, with 7 bases aligning to TRBD1. This CDR3 region has 15 residues. Germline-derived CDR1 and CDR2 are LGHNA and YSLEER. V dropped 2 bases and J dropped 7; count of bases not matched to a gene: 10. CDR3 in DNA: TGCGCCAGCAGCCAATTCCAGGGGGTAGGAAATGAAGCTTTCTTT. Translated: CASSQFQGVGNEAFF.

The genes are TRBV20-1 and TRBJ1-5; D uncertain. Germline V gene data show CDR1 as DFQATT and CDR2 as SNEGSKA (reference sequence). Trimming shortened V by 3 bases and J by 1 base, and 13 bases separated the two germline ends. CDR3 length: 15 residues. In nucleotides, the CDR3 is TGCAGTGCTAGTCATGCGGGAGGAAGCAATCAGCCCCAGCATTTT. Protein sequence: CSASHAGGSNQPQHF.

This clone was detected once. The genes are TRBV12-3 or TRBV12-4 and TRBJ2-1; 7 bases fit TRBD1. The CDR3 totals 12 residues. The chain's CDR3 is CCRDRTYNEQFF. For the CDR3, the DNA is TGTTGCCGGGACAGAACTTACAATGAGCAGTTCTTC.

V usage is TRBV7-2 and J usage is TRBJ2-5; no clear D gene. Germline V gives CDR1 SGHTA, CDR2 FQGNSA. The CDR3 extends over 13 amino acids. The germline V and J ends were trimmed by 5 bases and 4 bases, with 11 bases remaining between them. The CDR3 loop is CASSLVERETQYF. The CDR3, as DNA: TGTGCCAGCAGCCTGGTGGAGAGAGAGACCCAGTACTTC.

The V and J genes are TRBV4-1 and TRBJ2-7, with D possibly matching TRBD2 (6 bases). V lost 3 bases, J lost 2 bases, and 11 bases lay in between. The CDR3 contains 14 residues. CDR1 is MGHRA, CDR2 YSYEKL, per germline. The CDR3 sequence is CASSHMGRTYEQYF. The CDR3 DNA reads TGCGCCAGCAGCCACATGGGGAGGACCTACGAGCAGTACTTC.

The sample holds a few counts of this clone. This chain uses TRBV7-9 with TRBJ1-4; possible D gene TRBD1, 5 bases. Germline values: CDR1 SEHNR, CDR2 FQNEAQ (reference sequence). The CDR3 has 16 amino acids. V shed 1 base and J shed 4 bases, with 13 bases lying between them. In DNA, the CDR3 is TGTGCCAGCAGCTTAGATACGGGGCTTGGTAATGAAAAACTGTTTTTT. Amino acids: CASSLDTGLGNEKLFF.

This chain connects TRBV4-1 to TRBJ2-3; TRBD2 aligns across 11 bases. J gave up 5 bases and V 1 base, and 8 bases lay outside the gene matches. This CDR3 contains 17 residues. Looked up from germline, CDR1 is MGHRA and CDR2 is YSYEKL. The CDR3 sequence is CASSQVSVSGGVDTQYF. As DNA, the CDR3 is TGCGCCAGCAGCCAAGTATCCGTTAGCGGGGGGGTAGATACGCAGTATTTT.

The rearrangement uses TRBV5-1 and TRBJ2-7; D perhaps matches TRBD2 (6 bases). Trimming removed 0 bases at V and 4 bases at J, with 14 bases between. The CDR3 is 15 residues long. Germline V gene lookup returns CDR1 SGHRS and CDR2 YFSETQ. The DNA for the CDR3 is TGCGCCAGCAGCTTGGCTCGGGACTCTCCTTACGAGCAGTACTTC. This translates into CASSLARDSPYEQYF.

This clone was seen a few times. The genes are TRBV6-4 and TRBJ2-2; D gene uncertain. V shed 0 bases and J shed 5 bases, with 10 bases lying between them. The germline gives CDR1 MRHNA, CDR2 SNTAGT. This CDR3 comprises 15 residues. CDR3 amino acids: CASSDSNGETGELFF. The CDR3 DNA reads TGTGCCAGCAGTGACTCTAATGGAGAGACCGGGGAGCTGTTTTTT.

The chain links TRBV6-5 to TRBJ1-4, with a weak D call TRBD1 (5 bases). Germline assignment: CDR1 MNHEY and CDR2 SVGAGI. This CDR3 contains 15 residues. The V gene lost 0 bases and the J gene lost 7 bases, with 12 bases spanning the gap. CDR3 nucleotides: TGTGCCAGCAGTTACTCCGGGACCGTAGTTGAAAAACTGTTTTTT. It specifies CASSYSGTVVEKLFF.

The chain recombines TRBV9 with TRBJ2-7, with TRBD1 identical over 7 bases. The germline V gene encodes CDR1 SGDLS and CDR2 YYNGEE. With 2 bases clipped from V and 3 bases from J, the junction kept 5 bases outside the gene matches. This CDR3 has 14 residues. The CDR3 region has the DNA TGTGCCAGCAGCGTGGCCGGACAGGTCTACGAGCAGTACTTC. It encodes CASSVAGQVYEQYF.

This chain joins TRBV20-1 and TRBJ2-5; D is possibly TRBD2 (6 bases). This CDR3 spans 13 amino acids. In germline, CDR1 is DFQATT, CDR2 SNEGSKA (reference sequence). The V gene lost 3 bases and the J gene lost 6 bases, with 14 bases spanning the gap. CDR3 in DNA: TGCAGTGCTAGTAAGGCGGGGACGAAGACCCAGTACTTC. Its protein is CSASKAGTKTQYF.

Concerning this clone: A read error may account for a junction end that differs from germline. The J gene is TRBJ1-2, the V gene TRBV7-7; D might be TRBD1 (5 bases). This CDR3 has 15 residues. Germline V CDR1 and CDR2: SSHAT, FNYEAQ (reference sequence). CDR3 loop: CASSLKGRKVDGYTF. Here the CDR3 DNA reads TGTGCTAGCAGCTTAAAGGGACGGAAAGTAGATGGCTACACCTTC. Full variable domain (outside the CDR3, taken from reference TRBV7-7 and TRBJ1-2): GAGVSQSPRYKVTKRGQDVTLRCDPISSHATLYWYQQALGQGPEFLTYFNYEAQPDKSGLPSDRFSAERPEGSISTLTIQRTEQRDSAMYRCASSLKGRKVDGYTFGSGTRLTVV.

The V gene is TRBV11-2, the J gene TRBJ1-1; unclear D gene. Looked up from germline, CDR1 is SGHAT and CDR2 is FQNNGV. The CDR3 length is 16 residues. Trimming cost V 5 bases and J 0 bases, with 16 bases left between them. This CDR3 is CASSISPETLNTEAFF. CDR3 coding DNA: TGTGCCAGCAGCATCTCCCCAGAGACCCTGAACACTGAAGCTTTCTTT.

This chain connects TRBV15 to TRBJ2-7; D gene ambiguous. This CDR3 region has 12 residues. V was pared by 3 bases and J by 3 bases, with 6 bases between. Germline CDR1 LNHNV, CDR2 YYDKDF (reference sequence). CDR3 nucleotide sequence: TGTGCCACCAGCAGCCCAGGCTACGAGCAGTACTTC. Residues: CATSSPGYEQYF.

CDR3 in DNA: TGCGCCAGCAGCCAACACGGGATTAGGGGCTCGGAGGGCTACACCTTC. Amino acids: CASSQHGIRGSEGYTF. The gene calls are TRBV4-3 and TRBJ1-2, with D maybe TRBD1 (5 bases). CDR1 LGHNA and CDR2 YSLEER come from the germline V gene. CDR3 size: 16 residues. V was pared by 2 bases and J by 8 bases, with 21 bases between.

The CDR3 DNA is TGTGCCAGCAGCCAGGGGACAGGCTACTACGAGCAGTACTTC. This translates into CASSQGTGYYEQYF. The chain carries TRBV6-5 and TRBJ2-7; 8 nucleotides line up with TRBD1. Trimming took 6 bases from V and 3 from J; bases not matched to a gene: 7. Germline-derived CDR1 and CDR2 are MNHEY and SVGAGI. The CDR3 is made up of 14 amino acids.

Regarding this clone: Additional DNA sequences in this sample encode the identical CDR3. The chain links TRBV14 to TRBJ1-1; 9 bases map to TRBD1. The junction had 3 bases not matched to a gene; V was cut back by 5 bases and J by 5 bases. The germline V gene has CDR1 SGHDN and CDR2 FVKESK. There are 13 residues in the CDR3. The CDR3 is CASSLTGGTEAFF. The CDR3 bases are TGTGCCAGCAGCTTGACAGGGGGAACTGAAGCTTTCTTT.

With regard to this clone: This CDR3 is also generated by other DNA sequences in the sample. This chain joins TRBV19 and TRBJ2-1, with unresolved D. Germline V CDR1 and CDR2: LNHDA, SQIVND (reference sequence). This CDR3 has 11 residues. V was trimmed by 3 bases and J by 4 bases, leaving 1 base between them. DNA of the CDR3: TGTGCCAGTAGTATTTACAATGAGCAGTTCTTC. Translating gives CASSIYNEQFF.

V and J are TRBV7-8 and TRBJ2-7; D may match TRBD1 or TRBD2 (5 bases each). Germline lookup yields CDR1 SGHVS and CDR2 FQNEAQ. This CDR3 has 16 residues. V lost 1 base and J lost 0, with 13 bases in between. The CDR3 loop reads CASSLVSGASSYEQYF. The CDR3 nucleotides are TGTGCCAGCAGCTTAGTCTCCGGGGCTAGCTCCTACGAGCAGTACTTC.

The gene calls are TRBV19 and TRBJ2-3; possibly TRBD2 for D (5 bases). The CDR3 extends over 15 amino acids. Between the trimmed V and J ends, which lost 8 bases and 0 bases, there was a span of 15 bases. Germline V gives CDR1 LNHDA, CDR2 SQIVND (reference sequence). The CDR3 is CASSDYTTSTDTQYF. For the CDR3, the DNA is TGTGCCAGTTCCGACTACACCACTAGCACAGATACGCAGTATTTT.